Listed below are T cell receptor beta chains from one sample, sequenced in a study of CD8 T cells in Susac syndrome. Using its own MiXCR run on the immunoSEQ multiplex PCR reads, TCRdb lists one record per CDR3 protein. This sample carries 200,000 or so distinct CDR3 sequences, about 95% of them seen once, and the ten largest clones take about 0.087%. Sequencing was carried out using CD4+ T cells from PBMCs. These receptors came from a human donor with multiple sclerosis. The CDR3 runs from the conserved cysteine through the conserved F or W. D genes are given only for firm matches. Clone size is stated in some rows and not others, as once, few, many or a class when expanded.

cdr3_nt: TGTGCCAGCAGCCAAGGGGACAGGGCTTTTACCCAGCATTTT
cdr3_aa: CASSQGDRAFTQHF
d_call: TRBD1
clone_size: NA
j_call: TRBJ1-5
v_call: TRBV3-1

cdr3_nt: TGTGCCAGCAGCTTGGCCGTGAACTCCTACAATGAGCAGTTCTTC
cdr3_aa: CASSLAVNSYNEQFF
d_call: NA
clone_size: NA
j_call: TRBJ2-1
v_call: TRBV7-2

cdr3_nt: TGTGCCAGCACCAGCGCCCAGGGTGCAGATACGCAGTATTTT
cdr3_aa: CASTSAQGADTQYF
d_call: NA
clone_size: NA
j_call: TRBJ2-3
v_call: TRBV6-5

cdr3_nt: TGTGCCAGCAGCTATACAGGGGTGCATCAGCCCCAGCATTTT
cdr3_aa: CASSYTGVHQPQHF
d_call: TRBD1
clone_size: NA
j_call: TRBJ1-5
v_call: TRBV6-5

cdr3_nt: TGCGCCAGCAGCCAAGATAGGACAGGGGGTTACAATGAGCAGTTCTTC
cdr3_aa: CASSQDRTGGYNEQFF
d_call: TRBD1
clone_size: NA
j_call: TRBJ2-1
v_call: TRBV4-1

cdr3_nt: TGTGCCAGCAGCGTAGGAGAGGGAGCGGGGGCCTCTTCCTACAATGAGCAGTTCTTC
cdr3_aa: CASSVGEGAGASSYNEQFF
d_call: TRBD2
clone_size: NA
j_call: TRBJ2-1
v_call: TRBV9

cdr3_nt: TGTGCCACCAGCAGAGATGGGCGGGGGCCCGCAACTAATGAAAAACTGTTTTTT
cdr3_aa: CATSRDGRGPATNEKLFF
d_call: NA
clone_size: once
j_call: TRBJ1-4
v_call: TRBV15

cdr3_nt: TGCAGCTCATGGACCCTGGGAAACGAGCAGTACTTC
cdr3_aa: CSSWTLGNEQYF
d_call: NA
clone_size: NA
j_call: TRBJ2-7
v_call: TRBV29-1

cdr3_nt: TGTGCCAGCAGCCGCGTGTGGGCCGAGCAAGAGACCCAGTACTTC
cdr3_aa: CASSRVWAEQETQYF
d_call: NA
clone_size: once
j_call: TRBJ2-5
v_call: TRBV5-6

cdr3_nt: TGTGCCAGCAGTCGAAGGGCGGGGGGGGCAGCCAAAAACATTCAGTACTTC
cdr3_aa: CASSRRAGGAAKNIQYF
d_call: TRBD2
clone_size: NA
j_call: TRBJ2-4
v_call: TRBV27

cdr3_nt: TGCAGTGCTAGAGTCGGGCCAGGGCAAGAGACCCAGTACTTC
cdr3_aa: CSARVGPGQETQYF
d_call: NA
clone_size: NA
j_call: TRBJ2-5
v_call: TRBV20-1

cdr3_nt: TGTGCCACCAGTGATCGGGACGGTCTTGAAGCTTTCTTT
cdr3_aa: CATSDRDGLEAFF
d_call: NA
clone_size: NA
j_call: TRBJ1-1
v_call: TRBV24-1

cdr3_nt: TGTGCCACCAGTGATTTGGCAGGGAAGCTGTTTTTT
cdr3_aa: CATSDLAGKLFF
d_call: NA
clone_size: NA
j_call: TRBJ2-2
v_call: TRBV24-1

cdr3_nt: TGTGCCAGCAGTGACGAGGGAGGGGAAGAGACCCAGTACTTC
cdr3_aa: CASSDEGGEETQYF
d_call: TRBD2
clone_size: NA
j_call: TRBJ2-5
v_call: TRBV25-1

cdr3_nt: TGTGCCACGGGTGGAGGGTCCACCTACGAGCAGTACTTC
cdr3_aa: CATGGGSTYEQYF
d_call: NA
clone_size: NA
j_call: TRBJ2-7
v_call: TRBV10-3

cdr3_nt: TGTGCCAGCAGCTCCCGACAGGGTGTCCGGCCCCAGCATTTT
cdr3_aa: CASSSRQGVRPQHF
d_call: TRBD1
clone_size: NA
j_call: TRBJ1-5
v_call: TRBV7-2

cdr3_nt: TGTGCCAGCTCACCCCCAGGGGGAAAGGCTGAAGCTTTCTTT
cdr3_aa: CASSPPGGKAEAFF
d_call: TRBD1
clone_size: NA
j_call: TRBJ1-1
v_call: TRBV18

cdr3_nt: TGTGCCAGCAGCTTAGGGCAGATGGAGCTGTTTTTT
cdr3_aa: CASSLGQMELFF
d_call: NA
clone_size: NA
j_call: TRBJ2-2
v_call: TRBV7-9

cdr3_nt: TGTGCCGGCGGGACTAGCGGGGCAGAGCAGTTCTTC
cdr3_aa: CAGGTSGAEQFF
d_call: TRBD2
clone_size: NA
j_call: TRBJ2-1
v_call: TRBV6-2/TRBV6-3

cdr3_nt: TGCAGTGGGGGACAGGATACCGAGACCCAGTACTTC
cdr3_aa: CSGGQDTETQYF
d_call: TRBD1
clone_size: NA
j_call: TRBJ2-5
v_call: TRBV20-1

cdr3_nt: TGTGCCAGCAGCGACCTGACTAGCGGGGGGGCGGACGTCCTGACTTTC
cdr3_aa: CASSDLTSGGADVLTF
d_call: TRBD2
clone_size: NA
j_call: TRBJ2-6
v_call: TRBV9

cdr3_nt: TGTGCCACCGGGGAACTAGCGGGCCAGCAGTTCTTC
cdr3_aa: CATGELAGQQFF
d_call: TRBD2
clone_size: few
j_call: TRBJ2-1
v_call: TRBV24-1

cdr3_nt: TGTGCCAGCAGCCGGGACATAGACACTGAAGCTTTCTTT
cdr3_aa: CASSRDIDTEAFF
d_call: NA
clone_size: once
j_call: TRBJ1-1
v_call: TRBV14

cdr3_nt: TGTGCCAGCAGCCCTCAAGAGACCCAGTACTTC
cdr3_aa: CASSPQETQYF
d_call: NA
clone_size: many
j_call: TRBJ2-5
v_call: TRBV18

cdr3_nt: TGTGCCAGCAGCGAAACACTGGGCCTACAGTTCTTC
cdr3_aa: CASSETLGLQFF
d_call: NA
clone_size: NA
j_call: TRBJ2-1
v_call: TRBV12-3/TRBV12-4

cdr3_nt: TGCAGCGTTGCCCACACCGGGGAGCTGTTTTTT
cdr3_aa: CSVAHTGELFF
d_call: NA
clone_size: NA
j_call: TRBJ2-2
v_call: TRBV29-1

cdr3_nt: TGTGCCAGCAGCCGAGGAACAGGGGGAAGCTCACCCCTCCACTTT
cdr3_aa: CASSRGTGGSSPLHF
d_call: TRBD1
clone_size: NA
j_call: TRBJ1-6
v_call: TRBV7-9

cdr3_nt: TGTGCCAGCAGGGGACTTGGGAGGGTTGAGACCCAGTACTTC
cdr3_aa: CASRGLGRVETQYF
d_call: TRBD2
clone_size: NA
j_call: TRBJ2-5
v_call: TRBV12-3/TRBV12-4

cdr3_nt: TGCAGTGCTCAGGGGGACTATGGCTACACCTTC
cdr3_aa: CSAQGDYGYTF
d_call: TRBD1
clone_size: once
j_call: TRBJ1-2
v_call: TRBV20-1

cdr3_nt: TGTGCCAGCAGCACTCGAGGAGATACGCAGTATTTT
cdr3_aa: CASSTRGDTQYF
d_call: NA
clone_size: NA
j_call: TRBJ2-3
v_call: TRBV27

cdr3_nt: TGCAGTGCTATTTGGAAGATGACACAAGAGACCCAGTACTTC
cdr3_aa: CSAIWKMTQETQYF
d_call: NA
clone_size: NA
j_call: TRBJ2-5
v_call: TRBV20-1

cdr3_nt: TGTGCCAGTAGTCCTTGGCGGGAGCCGCAGTTCTTC
cdr3_aa: CASSPWREPQFF
d_call: TRBD2
clone_size: once
j_call: TRBJ2-1
v_call: TRBV19

cdr3_nt: TGCAGTGCTAGTGTTCCCTCCGAGCAGTACTTC
cdr3_aa: CSASVPSEQYF
d_call: NA
clone_size: NA
j_call: TRBJ2-7
v_call: TRBV20-1